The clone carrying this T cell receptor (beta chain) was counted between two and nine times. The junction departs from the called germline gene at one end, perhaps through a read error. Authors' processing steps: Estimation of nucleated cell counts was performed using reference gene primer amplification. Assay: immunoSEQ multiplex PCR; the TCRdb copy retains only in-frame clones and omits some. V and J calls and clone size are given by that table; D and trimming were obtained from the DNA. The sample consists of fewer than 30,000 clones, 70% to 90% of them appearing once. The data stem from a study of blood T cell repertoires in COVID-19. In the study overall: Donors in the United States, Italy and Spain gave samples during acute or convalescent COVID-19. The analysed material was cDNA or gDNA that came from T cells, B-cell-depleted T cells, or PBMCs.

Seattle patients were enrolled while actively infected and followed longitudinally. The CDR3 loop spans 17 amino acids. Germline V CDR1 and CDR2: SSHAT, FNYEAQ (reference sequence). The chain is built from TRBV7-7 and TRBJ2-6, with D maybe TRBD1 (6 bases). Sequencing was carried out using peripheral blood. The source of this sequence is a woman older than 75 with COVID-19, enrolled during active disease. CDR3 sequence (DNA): TGTGCTAGCAGCCCAGGGGCCTCCAGCTCTGGGGCCAACGTCCTGACTTTC. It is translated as CASSPGASSSGANVLTF.